The 30 T cell receptor beta chains below all came from one sample that was sequenced in a study of blood T cell repertoires in COVID-19. Method: immunoSEQ multiplex PCR; TCRdb's copy keeps in-frame clones and lacks some. The sample gives 95,000 to 150,000 clones, over 80% of which show up once; 25% to 30% is in the top ten. Sequenced input: peripheral blood. These receptors were collected from a woman in her sixties or seventies with acute or convalescent COVID-19.

This sequence joins TRBV9 and TRBJ2-7; 10 bases map to TRBD2. J lost 4 bases, V lost 4 bases, and 5 bases had no gene match. Germline V CDR1 and CDR2: SGDLS, YYNGEE. This CDR3 comprises 14 residues. The CDR3 reads CASSPSGGEYEQYF. The CDR3 coding sequence is TGTGCCAGCAGCCCCAGCGGGGGGGAATACGAGCAGTACTTC.

The chain combines TRBV28 with TRBJ1-3; D uncertain. With 6 bases removed from V and 3 bases from J, the gap between germline ends came to 12 bases. CDR1 is MDHEN and CDR2 is SYDVKM in the germline V gene. This CDR3 comprises 14 residues. CDR3 sequence: CASSLYVSGNTIYF. CDR3 DNA sequence: TGTGCCAGCAGCCTTTATGTTAGTGGAAACACCATATATTTT.

CDR3 in amino acids: CARRDTNTGELFF. The CDR3 DNA follows: TGTGCCCGCCGGGACACTAACACCGGGGAGCTGTTTTTT. This rearrangement joins TRBV30 to TRBJ2-2; perhaps TRBD1 as D (6 bases). The ends were cut back, 8 bases at V and 2 bases at J, with 12 bases in the middle. CDR1 and CDR2 (germline): GTSNPN, SVGIG (reference sequence). This CDR3 has 13 residues.

This chain links TRBV2 with TRBJ1-2; D is unclear. This CDR3 comprises 15 residues. Germline V lookup: CDR1 SNHLY, CDR2 FYNNEI. V gave up 2 bases and J gave up 0 bases, with 10 bases separating them. CDR3 sequence (DNA): TGTGCCAGCAGTGAACCACTCCGGGCTAACTATGGCTACACCTTC. This translates into CASSEPLRANYGYTF.

This sequence joins TRBV3-1 (or the pseudogene TRBV3-2) and TRBJ1-2; D remains unclear. This CDR3 contains 13 residues. Trimming stripped 1 base from V and 2 bases from J, with 5 bases between. CDR1 is LGHDT, CDR2 YNNKEL, per germline (reference sequence). In DNA form, the CDR3 reads TGTGCCAGCAGCCAAGGTTCAAACTATGGCTACACCTTC. Encoded protein: CASSQGSNYGYTF.

For this clone: Within the sample, other DNA sequences also encode this same CDR3. The V and J genes are TRBV15 and TRBJ1-3; perhaps TRBD1 as D (5 bases). Germline CDR1 is LNHNV and CDR2 is YYDKDF (reference sequence). The V end was cut by 0 bases, the J end by 2 bases, with 8 bases between. This CDR3 comprises 15 residues. The CDR3 coding sequence is TGTGCCACCAGCAGAGATCAAGGGGCTGGAAACACCATATATTTT. It translates to CATSRDQGAGNTIYF.

V is TRBV28 and J is TRBJ1-2; 8 nucleotides align to TRBD1. This CDR3 is built from 14 residues. Germline V gives CDR1 MDHEN, CDR2 SYDVKM. Trimming at V came to 6 bases and at J to 11 bases, leaving 14 bases not matched to a gene. This CDR3 reads CASSPGGHPGGYTF. Here the CDR3 DNA reads TGTGCCAGCAGCCCAGGGGGCCACCCGGGTGGTTACACCTTC.

The chain is built from TRBV3-1 (or the pseudogene TRBV3-2) and TRBJ1-4; 9 nucleotides agree with TRBD1. After removal of 5 bases from V and 12 bases from J, the junction contained 13 bases not matched to a gene. Germline V gene sequence: CDR1 LGHDT, CDR2 YNNKEL (reference sequence). The CDR3 loop spans 15 amino acids. Written as DNA, the CDR3 is TGTGCCAGCAGCGGCCCGGGACAGGGTAATTTAGAACTGTTTTTT. The encoded protein is CASSGPGQGNLELFF.

The chain links TRBV7-3 to TRBJ2-3; TRBD2 aligns across 13 bases. J gave up 3 bases and V 3 bases, and 0 bases lay outside the gene matches. The CDR3 length is 15 residues. Germline CDR1 reads SGHTA; CDR2 reads FQGTGA. CDR3 protein: CASSLGLAGTDTQYF. The DNA for the CDR3 is TGTGCCAGCAGCTTGGGACTAGCGGGGACAGATACGCAGTATTTT.

The gene calls are TRBV9 and TRBJ1-5; 9 nucleotides align to TRBD1. CDR3 length: 15 residues. Germline-derived CDR1 and CDR2 are SGDLS and YYNGEE. The V and J ends lost 4 bases and 6 bases, in that order; junction bases with no gene match: 8. CDR3 sequence reads: CASSPQGTGIQPQHF. As DNA, the CDR3 is TGTGCCAGCAGCCCCCAGGGGACAGGGATTCAGCCCCAGCATTTT.

J is TRBJ2-2 and V is TRBV13; possible D gene TRBD2, 7 bases. The length of the CDR3 is 15 residues. Trimming took 11 bases from V and 6 from J, leaving 22 bases between them. CDR1 PRHDT and CDR2 FYEKMQ come from the germline V gene (reference sequence). The CDR3 bases are TGTGCCCCCCGCGCCTGGGGGGGGGCCTCCGGGGAGCTGTTTTTT. As protein: CAPRAWGGASGELFF.

This chain joins TRBV12-3 or TRBV12-4 and TRBJ1-1; no clear D gene. This CDR3 has 13 amino acids. V was shortened by 6 bases and J by 5 bases, with 13 bases between the two germline ends. The CDR3 coding sequence is TGTGCCAGCAGCCGAGAGGGTGATACTGAAGCTTTCTTT. Amino acid sequence: CASSREGDTEAFF.

The chain has TRBV6-5 and TRBJ1-3; 7 positions match TRBD1. CDR3 length: 15 residues. J was trimmed by 3 bases and V by 6 bases; bases with no gene match: 8. Germline V gene data show CDR1 as MNHEY and CDR2 as SVGAGI. This CDR3 is CASSRKGANGNTIYF. CDR3 coding DNA: TGTGCCAGCAGCCGGAAGGGGGCGAATGGAAACACCATATATTTT.

The gene calls are TRBV28 and TRBJ1-5; 8 nucleotides agree with TRBD1. CDR1 MDHEN and CDR2 SYDVKM come from the germline V gene. With V trimmed by 5 bases and J by 5 bases, 11 bases remained unmatched. The CDR3 contains 16 residues. CDR3 in amino acids: CASSRVPGGFDQPQHF. DNA of the CDR3: TGTGCCAGCAGTCGGGTGCCAGGGGGCTTCGATCAGCCCCAGCATTTT.

The J gene is TRBJ2-1, the V gene TRBV14, with a weak D call TRBD1 (6 bases). CDR1 is SGHDN and CDR2 is FVKESK in the germline V gene. The CDR3 contains 15 residues. V was cut by 6 bases and J by 5 bases, with 17 bases left in between. CDR3 protein: CASSPSGRGDNEQFF. As DNA, the CDR3 is TGTGCCAGCAGTCCCTCGGGCAGGGGAGACAATGAGCAGTTCTTC.

This clone was counted a single time. Relative to the germline gene, one junction end is altered; a read error may explain this. The chain combines TRBV11-2 with TRBJ2-5, with 11 bases matching TRBD2. Germline V gene lookup returns CDR1 SGHAT and CDR2 FQNNGV. CDR3 length: 15 amino acids. CDR3 sequence: CASILAGGPVETQYF. Written as DNA, the CDR3 is TGTGCCAGCATCTTAGCGGGGGGGCCGGTAGAGACCCAGTACTTC.

This sequence joins TRBV7-6 and TRBJ1-5; D may be TRBD1 (6 bases). With 6 bases removed from V and 4 bases from J, the gap between germline ends came to 10 bases. Germline loops: CDR1 SGHVS, CDR2 FNYEAQ. The CDR3 consists of 13 residues. This CDR3 reads CASSRQVNQPQHF. In nucleotides, the CDR3 is TGTGCCAGCAGTAGACAGGTTAATCAGCCCCAGCATTTT.

This chain uses TRBV11-2 with TRBJ2-5; 12 bases are shared with TRBD2. This CDR3 is built from 15 residues. V shed 5 bases, J shed 5 bases, and the junction held 6 bases outside the gene matches. CDR1 and CDR2 from the germline V gene are SGHAT and FQNNGV. CDR3 residues: CASSTRTSGAETQYF. CDR3 in DNA: TGTGCCAGCAGCACGAGGACTAGCGGGGCGGAGACCCAGTACTTC.

This clone was counted a few times. The gene calls are TRBV24-1 and TRBJ1-1; 8 bases are shared with TRBD1. CDR3 length equals 13 residues. Germline V gives CDR1 KGHDR, CDR2 SFDVKD. V gave up 4 bases and J gave up 5 bases; unmatched junction bases: 2. The CDR3 DNA sequence: TGTGCCACCAGTGACTGGACAGGGACTGAAGCTTTCTTT. Translation gives CATSDWTGTEAFF.

The CDR3 coding sequence is TGCGCCAGCAGCACCGGGACAGGGGAACAGCCCCAGCATTTT. Translated: CASSTGTGEQPQHF. The chain links TRBV5-1 to TRBJ1-5; the match to TRBD1 covers 10 bases. The germline V gene has CDR1 SGHRS and CDR2 YFSETQ. This CDR3 region has 14 residues. V gave up 4 bases and J gave up 7 bases; unmatched junction bases: 5. The full variable domain, rest sourced from reference TRBV5-1 and TRBJ1-5, is KAGVTQTPRYLIKTRGQQVTLSCSPISGHRSVSWYQQTPGQGLQFLFEYFSETQRNKGNFPGRFSGRQFSNSRSEMNVSTLELGDSALYLCASSTGTGEQPQHFGDGTRLSIL.

This chain joins TRBV7-9 and TRBJ1-1; 7 bases are shared with TRBD1. CDR3 length equals 12 residues. The germline CDR1 and CDR2 sequences are SEHNR and FQNEAQ (reference sequence). After removal of 4 bases from V and 10 bases from J, the junction contained 6 bases not matched to a gene. The CDR3 region has the DNA TGTGCCAGCAGCTCGGACAGGTTTGCAGCTTTCTTT. Residues: CASSSDRFAAFF.

The chain is built from TRBV6-5 and TRBJ1-5, with D unclear. V lost 6 bases to trimming and J lost 2 bases, with 11 bases between them. Germline V gene sequence: CDR1 MNHEY, CDR2 SVGAGI. This CDR3 spans 14 amino acids. CDR3 sequence reads: CASREGTGNQPQHF. The CDR3, as DNA: TGTGCCAGCAGAGAGGGTACGGGCAATCAGCCCCAGCATTTT.

The chain recombines TRBV14 with TRBJ1-2, with 10 bases identical to TRBD1. The length of the CDR3 is 18 residues. The germline V gene has CDR1 SGHDN and CDR2 FVKESK. With V trimmed by 0 bases and J by 3 bases, 10 bases remained unmatched. The CDR3 region has the DNA TGTGCCAGCAGCCAAGATTGGACGACAGGGGGCGGGTACTATGGCTACACCTTC. Its protein product is CASSQDWTTGGGYYGYTF.

The genes are TRBV3-1 (or the pseudogene TRBV3-2) and TRBJ2-7; a possible D gene is TRBD2 (6 bases). The CDR3 length is 15 residues. Germline CDR1 and CDR2: LGHDT and YNNKEL (reference sequence). V was shortened by 4 bases and J by 0 bases, with 13 bases between the two germline ends. The CDR3 sequence is CASSRVSGPSYEQYF. CDR3 coding DNA: TGTGCCAGCAGCCGAGTGAGCGGGCCCTCCTACGAGCAGTACTTC.

This chain's CDR3 is CASTEGGGRYEQYF. The CDR3, as DNA: TGTGCCAGCACCGAGGGGGGGGGCCGATACGAGCAGTACTTC. V is TRBV2 and J is TRBJ2-7; tentatively, D is TRBD2 (7 bases). Trimming stripped 7 bases from V and 4 bases from J, with 17 bases between. Germline assignment: CDR1 SNHLY and CDR2 FYNNEI. The CDR3 consists of 14 residues.

The gene calls are TRBV20-1 and TRBJ2-5; the match to TRBD2 covers 7 bases. Germline V lookup: CDR1 DFQATT, CDR2 SNEGSKA (reference sequence). CDR3 size: 16 residues. Trimming cost V 3 bases and J 5 bases; bases outside gene matches: 15. CDR3 nucleotides: TGCAGTGCTAGTACCCACTTAGCGGGTGGGAGGGAGACCCAGTACTTC. This translates into CSASTHLAGGRETQYF.

This clone was seen a few times. The chain is built from TRBV4-2 and TRBJ2-7; 11 nucleotides line up with TRBD2. Germline lookup yields CDR1 LGHNA and CDR2 YNFKEQ. This CDR3 has 16 amino acids. J was trimmed by 0 bases and V by 2 bases; bases with no gene match: 3. CDR3 DNA sequence: TGTGCCAGCAGCCAATCTAGCGGGGGGCCCTCCTACGAGCAGTACTTC. Residues: CASSQSSGGPSYEQYF.

This clone turned up a few times. The rearrangement joins TRBV5-4 to TRBJ2-1; maybe TRBD2 (6 bases). Trimming took off 7 bases at V and 2 bases at J, with 13 bases between the two ends. The CDR3 length is 14 residues. Germline V gene sequence: CDR1 SGHNT, CDR2 YYREEE (reference sequence). CDR3 residues: CASAAGSTYNEQFF. CDR3 DNA sequence: TGTGCCAGCGCAGCGGGTTCTACCTACAATGAGCAGTTCTTC.

This clone was detected once. The CDR3 coding sequence is TGTGCCAGCAGTTCCGCCGGGACAAGTCGACTCTACGAGCAGTACTTC. Translation gives CASSSAGTSRLYEQYF. The chain couples TRBV6-2 or TRBV6-3 to TRBJ2-7, with a weak D call TRBD1 (6 bases). CDR3 length: 16 residues. Germline V CDR1 and CDR2: MNHEY, SVGEGT. V was cut by 4 bases and J by 3 bases, with 19 bases left in between.

The chain combines TRBV5-1 with TRBJ1-1, with 8 bases aligning to TRBD1. The V gene end was trimmed by 0 bases and the J gene end by 1 base; junction bases not matched to a gene: 2. The length of the CDR3 is 15 residues. Per germline, CDR1 SGHRS and CDR2 YFSETQ. CDR3 nucleotides: TGCGCCAGCAGCTTGGCCGGGACAGGGAACACTGAAGCTTTCTTT. It yields the protein CASSLAGTGNTEAFF.